The table lists the clone carrying this T cell receptor beta chain with a few counts. As yet, its antigen is unknown. The source of the sample is a study of identical twins. Points from the study as a whole: The degree of excess twin sharing was weaker in beta out-of-frame sequences.

Template switching (which added a universal primer site) was used, and cDNA carried unique molecular identifiers. TCRdb reprocessed the 5' RACE reads with MiXCR, giving one entry per CDR3 protein. Of about 240,000 distinct CDR3 sequences listed, approximately 10% were seen once; the top ten hold more than 8.5%. Germline CDR1 is LGHDT and CDR2 is YNNKEL (reference sequence). The V gene lost 4 bases and the J gene lost 7 bases, with 11 bases spanning the gap. The CDR3 consists of 12 residues. Sequencing was performed on memory T cells sorted from blood. The sequence came from a man aged 50 to 60 in good health. This rearrangement joins TRBV3-1 to TRBJ2-7, with D hard to call. CDR3 bases: TGTGCCAGCAGCCTACCCGCGCGAGAGCAGTACTTC. Translation gives CASSLPAREQYF.